This T cell receptor (beta chain) was profiled in a study of blood T cells in healthy people across ages. Study-wide points: A greater number of naive CD4+ cells and higher diversity distinguished long-lived donors from aged donors.

Deletions cut 2 bases from V and 3 bases from J, with 13 bases between. The CDR3 sequence is 15 residues long. Germline CDR1 and CDR2: MRHNA and SNTAGT. The donors, all healthy, were Caucasians living in Russia, aged about 6 to 100. Next came a second PCR, run for about 7 to 12 cycles, which used a sample-barcoded 5' primer along with a J-beta primer mix. The template-switch adaptor was a 5' adaptor with 12 random nucleotides. It tagged each cDNA molecule. Samples each returned at least 3 million CDR3-containing paired-end reads. In TCRdb, the 5' RACE reads were re-called with MiXCR into one record per CDR3 protein. This sample has 2 million or so distinct CDR3 sequences; just under 50% occur once, and the top ten carry around 2.1%. As for this clonotype: Antigen: not known.

The V call is TRBV6-4, the J call TRBJ1-2; TRBD1 is a possible D gene (5 bases). The sample was blood. This sequence was found in a woman in her thirties or forties in good health. The CDR3 sequence: CASSDTYAGYYGYTF. The CDR3 DNA reads TGTGCCAGCAGTGACACCTACGCAGGGTACTATGGCTACACCTTC.